What follows are 17 T cell receptor beta chains derived from one specimen sequenced in a study of shared clonotypes between healthy human individuals. Profiling relied on immunoSEQ multiplex PCR, and the TCRdb table lists in-frame clones only, not all of them. The sample holds some 1.5 million clones, 98% seen once. Sequencing was done on a sample of naive CD4+ T cells sorted from blood. Noted subset: CD45RA+ positively selected. The receptors here all came from a man aged 25-45 years in good health.

The chain carries TRBV7-9 and TRBJ2-1; D is perhaps TRBD2 (6 bases). The germline gives CDR1 SEHNR, CDR2 FQNEAQ (reference sequence). Trimming pared 3 bases from V and 4 bases from J, leaving 10 bases between. This CDR3 is 14 amino acids long. The CDR3 region is CASSFLAKYNEQFF. CDR3 bases: TGTGCCAGCAGCTTCCTAGCGAAATACAATGAGCAGTTCTTC. The full variable domain, completed using reference TRBV7-9 and TRBJ2-1, is DTGVSQNPRHKITKRGQNVTFRCDPISEHNRLYWYRQTLGQGPEFLTYFQNEAQLEKSRLLSDRFSAERPKGSFSTLEIQRTEQGDSAMYLCASSFLAKYNEQFFGPGTRLTVL.

V and J are TRBV5-5 and TRBJ1-1, with a weak D call TRBD1 (6 bases). The germline V gene encodes CDR1 SGHKS and CDR2 YYEKEE (reference sequence). The V and J ends lost 0 bases and 1 base respectively, with 7 bases between them. CDR3 length: 14 residues. The CDR3 DNA follows: TGTGCCAGCAGCTTGGACAGGGCGAACACTGAAGCTTTCTTT. Its translation: CASSLDRANTEAFF.

Comments on this clone: At the DNA level, this CDR3 is encoded by other sequences in the same sample as well. V usage is TRBV7-2 and J usage is TRBJ2-1; a possible D gene is TRBD1 (6 bases). The CDR3 loop spans 12 amino acids. The germline V and J ends were trimmed by 5 bases and 7 bases, with 9 bases remaining between them. Germline V gene sequence: CDR1 SGHTA, CDR2 FQGNSA. Here the CDR3 reads CASSPQGNEQFF. In nucleotides, the CDR3 is TGTGCCAGCAGCCCACAGGGAAATGAGCAGTTCTTC.

The chain is built from TRBV7-9 and TRBJ1-1; 7 nucleotides match TRBD1. Germline V gene lookup returns CDR1 SEHNR and CDR2 FQNEAQ (reference sequence). The V and J ends lost 11 bases and 11 bases, in that order; junction bases with no gene match: 26. The CDR3 length is 16 residues. The CDR3 region has the DNA TGTGCCGGGAAGGGGGGTAGCGGACAGGTCATGGTTGAGGCTTTCTTT. Protein sequence: CAGKGGSGQVMVEAFF.

The chain links TRBV4-1 to TRBJ2-1, with D possibly TRBD1 on 5 matching bases. The germline V gene encodes CDR1 MGHRA and CDR2 YSYEKL. The CDR3 runs to 16 residues. V gave up 0 bases and J gave up 0 bases, with 9 bases separating them. Written as DNA, the CDR3 is TGCGCCAGCAGCCAAGAGGCAGGGCACTCCTACAATGAGCAGTTCTTC. Translation: CASSQEAGHSYNEQFF.

J is TRBJ2-2 and V is TRBV5-1; no definite D call. V shed 4 bases and J shed 1 base, with 17 bases lying between them. There are 17 residues in the CDR3. The germline gives CDR1 SGHRS, CDR2 YFSETQ. CDR3 region: CASSHLGGGRNTGELFF. Here the CDR3 DNA reads TGCGCCAGCAGCCATTTGGGCGGTGGGCGGAACACCGGGGAGCTGTTTTTT.

The J gene is TRBJ1-1, the V gene TRBV28; 10 nucleotides line up with TRBD1. CDR3 length: 15 residues. After removal of 6 bases from V and 6 bases from J, the junction contained 10 bases not matched to a gene. Germline lookup yields CDR1 MDHEN and CDR2 SYDVKM. Written as DNA, the CDR3 is TGTGCCAGCAGCGACAGGGGGCATTTATCAGCTGAAGCTTTCTTT. The encoded protein is CASSDRGHLSAEAFF.

V is TRBV28 and J is TRBJ1-5; no clear D. From germline, CDR1 is MDHEN and CDR2 SYDVKM. Trimming left V 3 bases short and J 4 bases short, with 7 bases between. The CDR3 length is 13 residues. The CDR3: CASSFGPNQPQHF. CDR3 bases: TGTGCCAGCAGTTTTGGTCCAAATCAGCCCCAGCATTTT.

This clone has a single count. CDR3 protein: CASSHRGAYEQYF. The CDR3, as DNA: TGTGCCAGCAGCCACAGGGGGGCCTACGAGCAGTACTTC. The chain links TRBV6-5 to TRBJ2-7; the match to TRBD1 covers 8 bases. This CDR3 spans 13 amino acids. V gave up 6 bases and J gave up 2 bases; unmatched junction bases: 3. The germline V gene encodes CDR1 MNHEY and CDR2 SVGAGI.

This sequence joins TRBV29-1 and TRBJ2-7; D possibly corresponds to TRBD2 (7 bases). The germline V gene has CDR1 SQVTM and CDR2 ANQGSEA. The CDR3 is 13 residues long. V shed 4 bases and J shed 7 bases, with 17 bases lying between them. In DNA, the CDR3 is TGCAGCGTTGGGGAGCGGGACCAGGGGGAGCAGTACTTC. It specifies CSVGERDQGEQYF.

V usage is TRBV7-6 and J usage is TRBJ1-4, with a possible D match to TRBD1 (6 bases). The germline CDR1 and CDR2 sequences are SGHVS and FNYEAQ. This CDR3 has 19 amino acids. Trimming cost V 3 bases and J 1 base, with 21 bases left between them. The CDR3 DNA follows: TGTGCCAGCAGCTTTCTGCCTCCCGGGGGGCGCATAACTAATGAAAAACTGTTTTTT. This codes for CASSFLPPGGRITNEKLFF. Full variable domain (outside the CDR3, taken from reference TRBV7-6 and TRBJ1-4): GAGVSQSPRYKVTKRGQDVALRCDPISGHVSLYWYRQALGQGPEFLTYFNYEAQQDKSGLPNDRFSAERPEGSISTLTIQRTEQRDSAMYRCASSFLPPGGRITNEKLFFGSGTQLSVL.

The V gene is TRBV18, the J gene TRBJ2-5, with 10 bases fitting TRBD2. Looked up from germline, CDR1 is KGHSH and CDR2 is LQKENI. CDR3 size: 15 residues. The ends lost 3 bases at V and 0 bases at J; junction bases unmatched: 1. In DNA form, the CDR3 reads TGTGCCAGCTCACCGGGACTAGCGTACCAAGAGACCCAGTACTTC. This codes for CASSPGLAYQETQYF.

The count of this clone is one. DNA of the CDR3: TGTGCCAGCAGGTTAGCGGGAGGGCCTTCCGAGCAGTACTTC. The encoded protein is CASRLAGGPSEQYF. J is TRBJ2-7 and V is TRBV6-1, with 11 bases that match TRBD2. Germline assignment: CDR1 MNHNS and CDR2 SASEGT. The CDR3 runs to 14 residues. The J segment lost 6 bases and the V segment lost 6 bases, leaving 7 bases of the junction unmatched.

The rearrangement links TRBV7-8 to TRBJ2-7, with a possible D match to TRBD2 (5 bases). CDR1 is SGHVS, CDR2 FQNEAQ, per germline. The V and J ends lost 3 bases and 2 bases respectively, with 17 bases between them. The CDR3 has 16 residues. In nucleotides, the CDR3 is TGTGCCAGCAGCTTCCTGAGGGCCATGGGCCCCTACGAGCAGTACTTC. Translated, it gives CASSFLRAMGPYEQYF.

The genes are TRBV18 and TRBJ1-1, with D possibly TRBD1 on 5 matching bases. This CDR3 has 11 residues. The V end lost 11 bases, the J end lost 1 base, and 8 bases lay between the germline ends. Germline V gives CDR1 KGHSH, CDR2 LQKENI. Here the CDR3 reads CAGGSNTEAFF. The CDR3 DNA is TGTGCCGGGGGATCGAACACTGAAGCTTTCTTT. Filled out from reference TRBV18 and TRBJ1-1, the complete variable domain reads NAGVMQNPRHLVRRRGQEARLRCSPMKGHSHVYWYRQLPEEGLKFMVYLQKENIIDESGMPKERFSAEFPKEGPSILRIQQVVRGDSAAYFCAGGSNTEAFFGQGTRLTVV.

The rearrangement uses TRBV5-1 and TRBJ1-2; unclear D gene. Trimming left V 0 bases short and J 2 bases short, with 11 bases between. The germline gives CDR1 SGHRS, CDR2 YFSETQ. This CDR3 has 15 amino acids. CDR3 DNA: TGCGCCAGCAGCTTGGGTCCGGAGTACAACTATGGCTACACCTTC. Its protein is CASSLGPEYNYGYTF.

The gene calls are TRBV10-3 and TRBJ1-1; TRBD1 agrees at 8 bases. V shed 5 bases and J 0 bases; nucleotides not matched to a gene: 8. This CDR3 contains 16 residues. Germline V gene data show CDR1 as ENHRY and CDR2 as SYGVKD. CDR3 in amino acids: CAISLGQGLMNTEAFF. The CDR3, as DNA: TGTGCCATCAGTTTAGGACAGGGACTTATGAACACTGAAGCTTTCTTT.